The following is a T cell receptor beta chain sequence with its context. Its matching antigen is unknown. The ends were cut back, 3 bases at V and 0 bases at J, with 18 bases in the middle. Germline V gene data show CDR1 as SGHRS and CDR2 as YFSETQ. This CDR3 has 17 amino acids. Each CDR3 protein is one row after TCRdb ran MiXCR on the RT-PCR reads. The sample carries 500,000 to 550,000 distinct CDR3 sequences, around 7.7% recorded once. The data were obtained in a study of response to subunit inactivated influenza vaccine. General study findings and limits: Few new T cells, the authors suggested, are recruited by each seasonal influenza vaccination.

The gene calls are TRBV5-1 and TRBJ1-1; a weak D match, TRBD1 (6 bases). This TCR was sampled from a man aged 50 to 69 who received an inactivated influenza vaccine. The specimen was PBMCs from blood, collected 23 months after vaccination. The DNA of the CDR3 is TGCGCCAGCAGCTCCGGCCCCGGGACAAGGATGAACACTGAAGCTTTCTTT. This gives the protein CASSSGPGTRMNTEAFF.